These T cell receptor beta chains were read from a single sample in a study of patients and donors after allogeneic stem cell transplantation. TCRdb used MiXCR to reprocess the RT-PCR reads, holding one entry per CDR3 protein. The repertoire holds fewer than 500,000 distinct CDR3 sequences, with approximately 16% as singletons. Sequenced: blood, either unsorted or a sorted T cell fraction (not recorded which). The receptors derive from a human donor who was either an allogeneic HSCT recipient or a stem cell or donor lymphocyte infusion donor (not recorded which). It is not recorded whose cells these are; they may come from a transplant donor. Each CDR3 is given with its conserved first and last residue. The order of the fields is J gene, clone size, D gene, V gene, CDR3 protein, CDR3 DNA. The D gene is left open where the match is weak. Clone size is not always given. Where it is, it says once, few, many or a class for expanded clones.

j_call: TRBJ1-4; clone_size: NA; d_call: NA; v_call: TRBV7-6; cdr3_aa: CASSPLGARDEKLFF; cdr3_nt: TGTGCCAGCAGCCCGCTGGGGGCCCGGGATGAAAAACTGTTTTTT
j_call: TRBJ2-7; clone_size: NA; d_call: TRBD2; v_call: TRBV29-1; cdr3_aa: CSVLPGTSIHEQYF; cdr3_nt: TGCAGCGTTCTTCCCGGGACTAGCATCCACGAGCAGTACTTC
j_call: TRBJ2-1; clone_size: few; d_call: NA; v_call: TRBV12-3/TRBV12-4; cdr3_aa: CASSFPGSGQFF; cdr3_nt: TGTGCCAGCAGTTTTCCAGGGTCAGGGCAGTTCTTC
j_call: TRBJ2-3; clone_size: few; d_call: NA; v_call: TRBV15; cdr3_aa: CATSRDPTWSLNTDTQYF; cdr3_nt: TGTGCCACCAGCAGAGATCCTACGTGGAGCCTGAACACAGATACGCAGTATTTT
j_call: TRBJ1-1; clone_size: NA; d_call: NA; v_call: TRBV5-1; cdr3_aa: CASSLVAANTEAFF; cdr3_nt: TGCGCCAGCAGCTTGGTTGCAGCGAACACTGAAGCTTTCTTT
j_call: TRBJ2-7; clone_size: NA; d_call: NA; v_call: TRBV15; cdr3_aa: CATSRAGTSYEQYF; cdr3_nt: TGTGCCACCAGCAGAGCAGGGACCTCCTACGAGCAGTACTTC
j_call: TRBJ2-6; clone_size: few; d_call: TRBD1; v_call: TRBV29-1; cdr3_aa: CSVALRDRGSSGANVLTF; cdr3_nt: TGCAGCGTTGCCCTCCGGGACAGGGGATCTTCTGGGGCCAACGTCCTGACTTTC
j_call: TRBJ2-7; clone_size: few; d_call: TRBD2; v_call: TRBV30; cdr3_aa: CAWSLAGPSYEQYF; cdr3_nt: TGTGCCTGGTCACTAGCGGGCCCATCCTACGAGCAGTACTTC
j_call: TRBJ2-7; clone_size: few; d_call: NA; v_call: TRBV20-1; cdr3_aa: CSARSEVAVLNTYEQYF; cdr3_nt: TGCAGTGCTAGATCCGAGGTAGCGGTTCTTAATACCTACGAGCAGTACTTC
j_call: TRBJ1-3; clone_size: NA; d_call: NA; v_call: TRBV20-1; cdr3_aa: CGGTSVVGNTIYF; cdr3_nt: TGCGGGGGAACGTCGGTCGTCGGAAACACCATATATTTT
j_call: TRBJ2-1; clone_size: NA; d_call: NA; v_call: TRBV12-3/TRBV12-4; cdr3_aa: CASSFGSGADYYNEQFF; cdr3_nt: TGTGCCAGCAGTTTCGGGTCCGGGGCAGACTATTACAATGAGCAGTTCTTC
j_call: TRBJ2-1; clone_size: many; d_call: NA; v_call: TRBV12-3/TRBV12-4; cdr3_aa: CASSSGPPYNEQFF; cdr3_nt: TGTGCCAGCAGCTCCGGCCCCCCCTACAATGAGCAGTTCTTC
j_call: TRBJ2-4; clone_size: few; d_call: NA; v_call: TRBV7-6; cdr3_aa: CAIVDRLNIQYF; cdr3_nt: TGTGCCATCGTAGACAGATTAAACATTCAGTACTTC
j_call: TRBJ2-3; clone_size: NA; d_call: NA; v_call: TRBV20-1; cdr3_aa: CSAYNRESRADTQYF; cdr3_nt: TGCAGTGCCTATAACAGGGAGTCCAGGGCAGATACGCAGTATTTT
j_call: TRBJ2-3; clone_size: few; d_call: TRBD2; v_call: TRBV9; cdr3_aa: CASSVRLAGGPDTQYF; cdr3_nt: TGTGCCAGCAGCGTAAGGCTAGCGGGGGGGCCTGATACGCAGTATTTT
j_call: TRBJ2-3; clone_size: many; d_call: NA; v_call: TRBV5-1; cdr3_aa: CASSLGQTPSGDTQYF; cdr3_nt: TGCGCCAGCAGCTTGGGACAGACCCCAAGTGGAGATACGCAGTATTTT
j_call: TRBJ2-4; clone_size: few; d_call: NA; v_call: TRBV4-2; cdr3_aa: CASSQGTRATDIQYF; cdr3_nt: TGTGCCAGCAGCCAGGGAACTCGGGCAACAGACATTCAGTACTTC
j_call: TRBJ2-3; clone_size: once; d_call: NA; v_call: TRBV5-1; cdr3_aa: CASSLDRSENTDTQYF; cdr3_nt: TGCGCCAGCAGCTTGGATCGGTCAGAGAACACAGATACGCAGTATTTT
j_call: TRBJ2-1; clone_size: many; d_call: NA; v_call: TRBV6-6; cdr3_aa: CASSYSDNEQFF; cdr3_nt: TGTGCCAGCAGTTACTCGGACAATGAGCAGTTCTTC
j_call: TRBJ2-6; clone_size: NA; d_call: TRBD1; v_call: TRBV27; cdr3_aa: CASRDRVFSGANVLTF; cdr3_nt: TGTGCCAGCAGGGACAGGGTATTCTCTGGGGCCAACGTCCTGACTTTC
j_call: TRBJ1-1; clone_size: NA; d_call: NA; v_call: TRBV29-1; cdr3_aa: CSVPHATEAFF; cdr3_nt: TGCAGCGTTCCCCATGCCACTGAAGCTTTCTTT
j_call: TRBJ1-5; clone_size: few; d_call: NA; v_call: TRBV24-1; cdr3_aa: CATSDLRPGNQPQHF; cdr3_nt: TGTGCCACCAGTGATTTGCGTCCTGGCAATCAGCCCCAGCATTTT
j_call: TRBJ2-7; clone_size: NA; d_call: TRBD2; v_call: TRBV5-5; cdr3_aa: CASSLLGLAQYEQYF; cdr3_nt: TGTGCCAGCAGCTTGTTAGGACTAGCGCAATACGAGCAGTACTTC
j_call: TRBJ1-1; clone_size: NA; d_call: NA; v_call: TRBV7-9; cdr3_aa: CASSSPLKILGNTEAFF; cdr3_nt: TGTGCCAGCAGCTCCCCCTTAAAAATTCTAGGGAACACTGAAGCTTTCTTT
j_call: TRBJ1-4; clone_size: NA; d_call: TRBD1; v_call: TRBV6-2/TRBV6-3; cdr3_aa: CASSLRQGKEKLFF; cdr3_nt: TGTGCCAGCAGCCTTCGACAGGGAAAAGAAAAACTGTTTTTT
j_call: TRBJ2-7; clone_size: NA; d_call: NA; v_call: TRBV11-2; cdr3_aa: CASSSRAYEQYF; cdr3_nt: TGTGCCAGCAGCTCTCGCGCCTACGAGCAGTACTTC
j_call: TRBJ1-2; clone_size: NA; d_call: NA; v_call: TRBV2; cdr3_aa: CASRGRDTQNYGYTF; cdr3_nt: TGTGCCAGCAGAGGGCGGGACACGCAAAACTATGGCTACACCTTC
j_call: TRBJ2-5; clone_size: few; d_call: TRBD1; v_call: TRBV7-9; cdr3_aa: CASSLATGPQETQYF; cdr3_nt: TGTGCCAGCAGCTTAGCGACAGGGCCTCAAGAGACCCAGTACTTC